Shown below are 26 T cell receptor beta chains from a single sample sequenced in a study of blood T cell repertoires in COVID-19. Produced via immunoSEQ multiplex PCR; TCRdb's table is partial and in-frame only. The sample lists 150,000 to 200,000 clones; roughly 90% were seen once. The sample taken for sequencing was peripheral blood. These receptors were taken from a man aged 55 to 70 with active or convalescent COVID-19.

The chain has TRBV28 and TRBJ1-1; D gene ambiguous. The CDR3 is 11 amino acids. The V end was cut by 3 bases, the J end by 4 bases, with 3 bases between. Germline V gene sequence: CDR1 MDHEN, CDR2 SYDVKM. The CDR3 region has the DNA TGTGCCAGCAGTTTGAGCACTGAAGCTTTCTTT. Encoded protein: CASSLSTEAFF.

The chain joins TRBV7-7 to TRBJ2-1; TRBD1 aligns across 11 bases. CDR1 and CDR2 from the germline V gene are SSHAT and FNYEAQ (reference sequence). Trimming cost V 5 bases and J 8 bases; bases outside gene matches: 5. This CDR3 spans 14 amino acids. CDR3: CASSPGQGADEQFF. In DNA, the CDR3 is TGTGCCAGCAGCCCCGGACAGGGGGCCGATGAGCAGTTCTTC.

The genes are TRBV10-3 and TRBJ2-7; no definite D call. The CDR3 is 13 amino acids. Trimming removed 11 bases from V and 0 bases from J, with 14 bases in between. Germline loops: CDR1 ENHRY, CDR2 SYGVKD. The CDR3 coding sequence is TGTGCCGTGAATACGGTTAGCTCCTACGAGCAGTACTTC. It is translated as CAVNTVSSYEQYF.

The V and J genes are TRBV3-1 (or the pseudogene TRBV3-2) and TRBJ2-1; D not resolved. Per the germline V gene, CDR1 is LGHDT and CDR2 is YNNKEL (reference sequence). V shed 4 bases and J shed 2 bases, with 9 bases lying between them. This CDR3 comprises 14 residues. The CDR3 reads CASSPVAAYNEQFF. The CDR3 coding sequence is TGTGCCAGCAGCCCGGTGGCGGCCTACAATGAGCAGTTCTTC.

The chain is built from TRBV2 and TRBJ2-7; 13 bases agree with TRBD2. The J segment lost 0 bases and the V segment lost 8 bases, leaving 4 bases of the junction unmatched. Germline V gene sequence: CDR1 SNHLY, CDR2 FYNNEI. This CDR3 is 15 amino acids long. The CDR3: CASRGLAGNSYEQYF. The CDR3 nucleotides are TGTGCCAGCCGGGGACTAGCGGGGAACTCCTACGAGCAGTACTTC.

This chain connects TRBV5-5 to TRBJ2-1; TRBD1 matches 7 bases. The germline gives CDR1 SGHKS, CDR2 YYEKEE (reference sequence). The ends lost 2 bases at V and 5 bases at J; junction bases unmatched: 7. This CDR3 contains 15 residues. The CDR3 sequence is CASSFSGTENNEQFF. Here the CDR3 DNA reads TGTGCCAGCAGCTTTTCCGGGACAGAAAACAATGAGCAGTTCTTC.

V and J are TRBV6-1 and TRBJ2-2; no clear D gene. CDR3 size: 14 residues. In germline, CDR1 is MNHNS, CDR2 SASEGT. V was pared by 7 bases and J by 1 base, with 10 bases between. The CDR3 region is CASTPTGNTGELFF. The DNA for the CDR3 is TGTGCCAGCACCCCCACCGGGAACACCGGGGAGCTGTTTTTT.

The sample holds one count of this clone. The rearrangement uses TRBV28 and TRBJ2-1; 8 nucleotides align to TRBD2. V trimming: 1 base; J trimming: 14 bases; junction bases outside the gene matches: 4. The V gene's germline CDR1 is MDHEN and CDR2 SYDVKM. This CDR3 has 12 residues. The chain's CDR3 is CASSLSAGEEFF. CDR3 sequence (DNA): TGTGCCAGCAGTTTATCAGCGGGAGAGGAGTTCTTC. The full variable domain, its missing parts supplied by reference TRBV28 and TRBJ2-1, is DVKVTQSSRYLVKRTGEKVFLECVQDMDHENMFWYRQDPGLGLRLIYFSYDVKMKEKGDIPEGYSVSREKKERFSLILESASTNQTSMYLCASSLSAGEEFFGPGTRLTVL.

The sample holds one count of this clone. The chain employs TRBV14 and TRBJ2-2; TRBD2 is a possible D gene (6 bases). Germline V gene lookup returns CDR1 SGHDN and CDR2 FVKESK. CDR3 length: 16 residues. Deletions cut 4 bases from V and 3 bases from J, with 15 bases between. CDR3 amino acids: CASSPLGGRDTGELFF. The CDR3 nucleotides read TGTGCCAGCAGCCCCCTGGGGGGTAGGGACACCGGGGAGCTGTTTTTT.

The chain employs TRBV3-1 (or the pseudogene TRBV3-2) and TRBJ1-4, with D perhaps matching TRBD1 (5 bases). Between the trimmed V and J ends, which lost 0 bases and 8 bases, there was a span of 16 bases. This CDR3 is 16 amino acids long. Germline-derived CDR1 and CDR2 are LGHDT and YNNKEL (reference sequence). CDR3: CASSQDPGQGKEKLFF. The CDR3 DNA follows: TGTGCCAGCAGCCAAGATCCCGGCCAGGGTAAGGAAAAACTGTTTTTT.

The chain carries TRBV6-1 and TRBJ1-1; 8 bases are shared with TRBD1. With V trimmed by 2 bases and J by 3 bases, 11 bases remained unmatched. There are 17 residues in the CDR3. Germline CDR1 and CDR2: MNHNS and SASEGT. DNA for the CDR3: TGTGCCAGCAGTGAACCCAGGGGGCTGGTTTTCCACACTGAAGCTTTCTTT. Amino acid sequence: CASSEPRGLVFHTEAFF.

The V and J genes are TRBV19 and TRBJ2-1; 8 nucleotides match TRBD1. The germline gives CDR1 LNHDA, CDR2 SQIVND (reference sequence). Trimming took 6 bases from V and 5 from J; bases not matched to a gene: 9. This CDR3 has 15 amino acids. The CDR3 DNA is TGTGCCAGTAGGAACAGGGGGAACACACACAATGAGCAGTTCTTC. It encodes CASRNRGNTHNEQFF.

This chain uses TRBV30 with TRBJ1-2, with 10 bases identical to TRBD1. The CDR3 has 13 amino acids. Germline assignment: CDR1 GTSNPN and CDR2 SVGIG (reference sequence). V trimming: 4 bases; J trimming: 7 bases; junction bases outside the gene matches: 6. The CDR3 DNA reads TGTGCCTGGAACCCGACAGGGGGCGGTGGCTACACCTTC. Its translation: CAWNPTGGGGYTF.

CDR3: CASSQDLVTYGYTF. CDR3 DNA sequence: TGTGCCAGCAGCCAAGATCTAGTTACCTATGGCTACACCTTC. This rearrangement joins TRBV3-1 (or the pseudogene TRBV3-2) to TRBJ1-2, with unresolved D. The germline gives CDR1 LGHDT, CDR2 YNNKEL (reference sequence). The CDR3 runs to 14 residues. V was clipped by 0 bases and J by 4 bases, with 9 bases between them.

The chain is built from TRBV19 and TRBJ1-2, with 8 bases fitting TRBD1. The germline V gene has CDR1 LNHDA and CDR2 SQIVND (reference sequence). The junction had 9 bases not matched to a gene; V was cut back by 5 bases and J by 4 bases. The length of the CDR3 is 15 residues. CDR3 sequence (DNA): TGTGCCAGTAGTTCGTCGGACAGGGCTAGCTATGGCTACACCTTC. Translation gives CASSSSDRASYGYTF. The full variable domain, in which reference TRBV19 and TRBJ1-2 provide the parts outside the CDR3, is DGGITQSPKYLFRKEGQNVTLSCEQNLNHDAMYWYRQDPGQGLRLIYYSQIVNDFQKGDIAEGYSVSREKKESFPLTVTSAQKNPTAFYLCASSSSDRASYGYTFGSGTRLTVV.

This clone was picked up one time. V gene TRBV28 combines with J gene TRBJ2-6, with 8 nucleotides matching TRBD1. Germline V CDR1 and CDR2: MDHEN, SYDVKM. The CDR3 has 19 amino acids. Unmatched junction bases numbered 14, after V lost 5 bases and J lost 2 bases. The CDR3 sequence: CASSKLRTGNLPGANVLTF. For the CDR3, the DNA is TGTGCCAGCAGTAAACTAAGGACAGGGAATTTACCTGGGGCCAACGTCCTGACTTTC.

The chain joins TRBV5-1 to TRBJ1-1; perhaps TRBD1 as D (6 bases). With 4 bases removed from V and 5 bases from J, the gap between germline ends came to 18 bases. This CDR3 has 15 residues. Germline CDR1 SGHRS, CDR2 YFSETQ. The CDR3 region has the DNA TGCGCCAGCAGCATCCTTGGGGGGGCGCGTACTGAAGCTTTCTTT. Amino acid sequence: CASSILGGARTEAFF.

This rearrangement joins TRBV5-4 to TRBJ2-7, with TRBD1 matching over 9 bases. V shed 3 bases, J shed 0 bases, and the junction held 4 bases outside the gene matches. Germline V CDR1 and CDR2: SGHNT, YYREEE (reference sequence). CDR3 size: 15 residues. The CDR3: CASSSDRGRSYEQYF. DNA for the CDR3: TGTGCCAGCAGCTCGGACAGGGGTCGCTCCTACGAGCAGTACTTC.

This chain joins TRBV29-1 and TRBJ2-1, with TRBD2 matching over 14 bases. V shed 3 bases and J 3 bases; nucleotides not matched to a gene: 10. The CDR3 is 18 amino acids. In germline, CDR1 is SQVTM, CDR2 ANQGSEA. The CDR3 sequence: CSVDGTSGGSDFYNEQFF. CDR3 bases: TGCAGCGTTGACGGGACTAGCGGGGGTTCAGATTTCTACAATGAGCAGTTCTTC.

Only a few counts were recorded for this clone. The V and J genes are TRBV2 and TRBJ1-2; maybe TRBD1 (5 bases). This CDR3 spans 13 amino acids. V was shortened by 6 bases and J by 1 base, with 9 bases between the two germline ends. Germline values: CDR1 SNHLY, CDR2 FYNNEI. The CDR3 region has the DNA TGTGCCAGCAGGGACAACGATAACTATGGCTACACCTTC. Protein: CASRDNDNYGYTF.

V and J are TRBV7-2 and TRBJ1-6, with D possibly TRBD1 on 5 matching bases. This CDR3 contains 15 residues. Germline CDR1 reads SGHTA; CDR2 reads FQGNSA. Trimming took off 4 bases at V and 3 bases at J, with 10 bases between the two ends. The CDR3 reads CASSSVQGYNSPLHF. CDR3 DNA: TGTGCCAGCAGCTCGGTCCAGGGCTATAATTCACCCCTCCACTTT.

In its sample, this clone was seen once. The chain carries TRBV10-3 and TRBJ2-2; 7 nucleotides match TRBD1. Germline assignment: CDR1 ENHRY and CDR2 SYGVKD. The CDR3 runs 12 residues. The V gene end was trimmed by 7 bases and the J gene end by 6 bases; junction bases not matched to a gene: 2. As DNA, the CDR3 is TGTGCCATCAACACAGGGGCCGGGGAGCTGTTTTTT. This gives the protein CAINTGAGELFF.

V and J are TRBV19 and TRBJ2-7; perhaps TRBD1 as D (6 bases). The ends were cut back, 3 bases at V and 2 bases at J, with 14 bases in the middle. Germline CDR1 and CDR2: LNHDA and SQIVND (reference sequence). This CDR3 is 15 amino acids long. The CDR3 region is CASSISTGMAYEQYF. CDR3 bases: TGTGCCAGTAGTATTTCAACAGGGATGGCCTACGAGCAGTACTTC.

The rearrangement uses TRBV27 and TRBJ1-4, with TRBD1 matching 7 bases. The CDR3 has 20 amino acids. From germline, CDR1 is MNHEY and CDR2 SMNVEV (reference sequence). Trimming at V came to 6 bases and at J to 0 bases, leaving 19 bases not matched to a gene. CDR3 loop: CASRLHDREVRGATNEKLFF. CDR3 DNA: TGTGCCAGCAGGCTGCACGACAGGGAGGTTAGGGGCGCAACTAATGAAAAACTGTTTTTT. The full variable domain, completed using reference TRBV27 and TRBJ1-4, is EAQVTQNPRYLITVTGKKLTVTCSQNMNHEYMSWYRQDPGLGLRQIYYSMNVEVTDKGDVPEGYKVSRKEKRNFPLILESPSPNQTSLYFCASRLHDREVRGATNEKLFFGSGTQLSVL.

The chain combines TRBV6-2 or TRBV6-3 with TRBJ1-2; unclear D gene. V was cut by 5 bases and J by 1 base, with 8 bases left in between. Germline V gene sequence: CDR1 MNHEY, CDR2 SVGEGT. The CDR3 contains 13 residues. The CDR3 coding sequence is TGTGCCAGCAGTATCGAGGTTAACTATGGCTACACCTTC. The encoded protein is CASSIEVNYGYTF.

The chain couples TRBV7-6 to TRBJ1-1, with no clear D. There are 18 residues in the CDR3. Trimming cost V 0 bases and J 4 bases, with 21 bases left between them. CDR1 and CDR2 (germline): SGHVS, FNYEAQ. Written as DNA, the CDR3 is TGTGCCAGCAGCTTAGCGGTGAACATACGAGGTTCGGCCACTGAAGCTTTCTTT. Translation: CASSLAVNIRGSATEAFF.